These T cell receptor beta chains were read from a single sample in a study of human T cells and chemical hapten exposure. TCRdb reprocessed the RACE reads with MiXCR, giving one entry per CDR3 protein. This table holds fewer than 85,000 distinct CDR3 sequences, roughly 10% found once. The material was whole blood, obtained in connection with sensitization to the hapten diphenylcyclopropenone (DPC). All receptors derive from a woman in her 30s with alopecia areata. Some clones in this sample may be carry-over from other donors' samples. Each CDR3 is given with its conserved first and last residue. The order of the fields is D gene, J gene, clone size, V gene, CDR3 DNA, CDR3 protein. The D gene is left open where the match is weak. Size is stated for part of the rows, as once, few or many counts, or as a class when the clone is expanded.

.	TRBJ2-5	many	TRBV20-1	TGCAGTGCTAGTCACGGGGAGACCCAGTACTTC	CSASHGETQYF
.	TRBJ2-1	many	TRBV7-6	TGTGCCAGCAGCTTAAGACACCAGTACAATGAGCAGTTCTTC	CASSLRHQYNEQFF
TRBD2	TRBJ2-1	many	TRBV20-1	TGCAGTGCTAGTACGGGAGGGCCCCACAATGAGCAGTTCTTC	CSASTGGPHNEQFF
.	TRBJ2-4	few	TRBV11-2	TGTGCCAGCAGCTTAGAGTTGCGACAGTCAAACATTCAGTACTTC	CASSLELRQSNIQYF
.	TRBJ2-3	many	TRBV9	TGTGCCAGCAGCCCTGCACCGGGCACCGATACGCAGTATTTT	CASSPAPGTDTQYF
.	TRBJ1-5	.	TRBV10-2	TGCGCCAGCAGTGAGTCAGGGCTCAATCAGCCCCAGCATTTT	CASSESGLNQPQHF
.	TRBJ1-5	few	TRBV28	TGTGCCAGCAGTAAGAATAGCAATCAGCCCCAGCATTTT	CASSKNSNQPQHF
TRBD1	TRBJ1-5	few	TRBV19	TGTGCCAGTAGCCCCAACAGGGGGCAACAGCCCCAGCATTTT	CASSPNRGQQPQHF
TRBD1	TRBJ1-2	.	TRBV6-2/TRBV6-3	TGTGCCAGCAGTTACGTGACAGGGACACTTGGCTACACCTTC	CASSYVTGTLGYTF
TRBD1	TRBJ1-2	many	TRBV29-1	TGCAGCGTTGCCCCGACAGGGGGCGGCTATGGCTACACCTTC	CSVAPTGGGYGYTF
.	TRBJ1-2	many	TRBV12-3/TRBV12-4	TGTGCCAGCAGTTTAAGCCCTCGGGGAGGACGGACTGGCTACACCTTC	CASSLSPRGGRTGYTF
.	TRBJ2-6	many	TRBV6-7	TGTGCCACCGAATTGGCCCGACGGTCTGGGGCCAACGTCCTGACTTTC	CATELARRSGANVLTF
.	TRBJ1-5	few	TRBV5-1	TGCGCCAGCAGCTTGGGGCCCCCAAGCAATCAGCCCCAGCATTTT	CASSLGPPSNQPQHF
.	TRBJ1-1	many	TRBV5-6	TGTGCCAGCAGTGTGGGGAGTCATAACACTGAAGCTTTCTTT	CASSVGSHNTEAFF
.	TRBJ1-1	.	TRBV12-3/TRBV12-4	TGTGCCAGCAGTTTCGGGGTTGGGAACACTGAAGCTTTCTTT	CASSFGVGNTEAFF
TRBD2	TRBJ2-7	.	TRBV4-2	TGTGCCAGCAGCCAAGATATTAGCGGGAGCTACGAGCAGTACTTC	CASSQDISGSYEQYF
.	TRBJ2-5	.	TRBV7-2	TGTGCCAGCAGCTTAGTCCCGGGACTCCACCAAGAGACCCAGTACTTC	CASSLVPGLHQETQYF
TRBD1	TRBJ1-5	many	TRBV6-2/TRBV6-3	TGTGCCAGCAGTCCCCGGACAGGCATGGATCAGCCCCAGCATTTT	CASSPRTGMDQPQHF
.	TRBJ1-5	many	TRBV6-1	TGTGCCAGCAGGGGAACAACAGGGATCAATCAGCCCCAGCATTTT	CASRGTTGINQPQHF
TRBD1	TRBJ1-4	many	TRBV28	TGTGCCAGCAGTCCGGGACAGGGGAGAGAAAAACTGTTTTTT	CASSPGQGREKLFF
.	TRBJ2-3	.	TRBV9	TGTGCCAGCAGCGACGCCGTTAGCACAGATACGCAGTATTTT	CASSDAVSTDTQYF
.	TRBJ2-5	.	TRBV29-1	TGCAGCGTTGGCAGGGAGAGTGACCAGTACTTC	CSVGRESDQYF
.	TRBJ1-2	few	TRBV4-1	TGCGCCAGCAGCCCAACCGAGACCGGGCCCGAGCGGGGCTACACCTTC	CASSPTETGPERGYTF
.	TRBJ1-2	many	TRBV12-3/TRBV12-4	TGTGCCAGCAGTCCCACCCGGACAGCCCACTATGGCTACACCTTC	CASSPTRTAHYGYTF
.	TRBJ1-3	few	TRBV7-2	TGTGCCAGCAGCTTAGATCTGGTTGTCGACACCATATATTTT	CASSLDLVVDTIYF
TRBD1	TRBJ1-2	many	TRBV6-6	TGTGCCAGCAGTCCAAGGGACAGGGCTTATGGCTACACCTTC	CASSPRDRAYGYTF
.	TRBJ1-4	many	TRBV5-1	TGCGCCAGCAGCCCGGGACCGGCTAATGAAAAACTGTTTTTT	CASSPGPANEKLFF
TRBD1	TRBJ2-5	many	TRBV7-2	TGTGCCAGCAGCTTTACAGGGGTCACAGAGACCCAGTACTTC	CASSFTGVTETQYF
TRBD1	TRBJ2-1	.	TRBV28	TGTGCCAGCAGTTTGAACGGACAGGGGAAGGGAAATGAGCAGTTCTTC	CASSLNGQGKGNEQFF
.	TRBJ2-5	.	TRBV18	TGTGCCAGCTCACCAAGGGGAACGTATGTACAAGAGACCCAGTACTTC	CASSPRGTYVQETQYF
TRBD2	TRBJ2-2	many	TRBV10-3	TGTGCCATCAGTGAGGGCGGGTCCGGACTAGCAGACACCGGGGAGCTGTTTTTT	CAISEGGSGLADTGELFF
TRBD1	TRBJ2-7	many	TRBV19	TGTGCCAGTAGCCCTGGGACAGGGGCGACCTACGAGCAGTACTTC	CASSPGTGATYEQYF
TRBD1	TRBJ1-5	many	TRBV30	TGTGCCTGGCACCCCGGACAGGGTAGCAATCAGCCCCAGCATTTT	CAWHPGQGSNQPQHF
TRBD1	TRBJ1-1	many	TRBV6-2/TRBV6-3	TGTGCCAGCAGTTACGGGGCAGGGGGCGTCACTGAAGCTTTCTTT	CASSYGAGGVTEAFF
.	TRBJ1-5	few	TRBV4-1	TGCGCCAGCAGCCAAGAAAGGACAGACGATCAGCCCCAGCATTTT	CASSQERTDDQPQHF
TRBD2	TRBJ2-5	few	TRBV29-1	TGCAGCGTTGAAGACCCAGCGGGGCAAGAGACCCAGTACTTC	CSVEDPAGQETQYF
.	TRBJ1-4	many	TRBV3-1	TGTGCCAGCAGCCAAGATGTCCGGGGGCCGACTAATGAAAAACTGTTTTTT	CASSQDVRGPTNEKLFF